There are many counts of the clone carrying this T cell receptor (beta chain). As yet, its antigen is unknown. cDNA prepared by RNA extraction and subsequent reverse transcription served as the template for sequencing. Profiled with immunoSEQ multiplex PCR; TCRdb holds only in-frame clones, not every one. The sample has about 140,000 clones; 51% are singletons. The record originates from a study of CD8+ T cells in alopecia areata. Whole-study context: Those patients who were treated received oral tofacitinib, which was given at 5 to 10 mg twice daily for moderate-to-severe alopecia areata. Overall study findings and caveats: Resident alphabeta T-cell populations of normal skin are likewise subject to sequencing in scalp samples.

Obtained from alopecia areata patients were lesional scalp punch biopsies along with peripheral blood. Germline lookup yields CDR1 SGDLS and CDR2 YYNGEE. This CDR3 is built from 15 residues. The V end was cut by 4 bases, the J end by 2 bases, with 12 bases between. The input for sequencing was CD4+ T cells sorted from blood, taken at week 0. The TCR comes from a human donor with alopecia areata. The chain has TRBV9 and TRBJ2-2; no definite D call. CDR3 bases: TGTGCCAGCAGCCCCAACGTGATCAACACCGGGGAGCTGTTTTTT. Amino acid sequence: CASSPNVINTGELFF.